This TCR beta chain was captured by sequencing in a study of T-cell memory formation after mild COVID-19. TCRdb analysed the 5' RACE reads with MiXCR anew, one entry per CDR3 protein. The profile shows about 270,000 distinct CDR3 sequences, about a sixth of them singletons. The CDR3 extends over 15 amino acids. V was shortened by 6 bases and J by 0 bases, with 12 bases between the two germline ends. With regard to this clonotype: Its matching antigen is unknown.

Broader study findings: Clones which contracted sat mainly in CM and EM if CD4+, and in EMRA if CD8+. Nothing confirmed that second-wave clones peaking on day 37 were specific for SARS-CoV-2. Several responding clones turned up in pre-infection memory, indicating that cross-reactive memory may have taken part. Later expanders leaned CD4+, whereas clones that contracted between day 15 and 85 were balanced CD4/CD8.

The sample comprised PBMCs or a T cell subset sorted from them (not recorded which). The V and J genes are TRBV12-3 or TRBV12-4 and TRBJ2-4, with D perhaps matching TRBD2 (6 bases). The receptor comes from a man younger than 35 who had mild COVID-19 (a few samples of this study predate the infection). Cell type and time point are not known. The CDR3 is CASRPGELAKNIQYF. CDR3 DNA: TGTGCCAGCAGACCGGGGGAACTAGCCAAAAACATTCAGTACTTC.